This T cell receptor beta chain was profiled in a study of neurological immune-mediated disorders. Unmatched junction bases numbered 9, after V lost 0 bases and J lost 6 bases. The CDR3 length is 17 residues. MiXCR was run by TCRdb on the 5' RACE reads, yielding one entry per CDR3 protein. The profile shows some 42,000 distinct CDR3 sequences, around 10% of them singletons. This clonotype was observed many times. The source is a woman in her 30s with HTLV-1-associated myelopathy (HAM/TSP). The V and J genes are TRBV12-3 or TRBV12-4 and TRBJ2-1; 9 bases are shared with TRBD2. Sequenced material: CD4+ T cells from blood. As DNA, the CDR3 is TGTGCCAGCAGTTTAGCGCGTAGGCGGGGGGGTTTCAATGAGCAGTTCTTC. Protein product: CASSLARRRGGFNEQFF.